A selection of T cell receptor beta chains follows, all from one sample in a study of cytomegalovirus exposure and HLA in healthy donors. Profiled with immunoSEQ multiplex PCR; TCRdb holds only in-frame clones, not every one. The sample includes 200,000 to 250,000 clones, just under 85% seen only once; the top ten take 0.58%. Sequenced: PBMCs. These receptors came from a woman in her forties in good health and CMV-seronegative. The CDR3 runs from the conserved cysteine through the conserved F or W. The D gene is left open where the match is weak. Size tells how often a clone was seen (once, few, many) or the class of an expanded clone, and some rows leave it out.

size,J,V,D,DNA,CDR3
few,TRBJ2-7,TRBV6-5,TRBD1,TGTGCCAGCAGTGCTCCGGGACAGGGATGGGACGAGCAGTACTTC,CASSAPGQGWDEQYF
once,TRBJ2-1,TRBV27,NA,TGTGCCAGCAGTTGGGCCGCGTCCAGCGAGCAGTTCTTC,CASSWAASSEQFF
NA,TRBJ1-1,TRBV5-1,TRBD1,TGCGCCAGCAGCTTGGTTTGGACAGGGCGGAACACTGAAGCTTTCTTT,CASSLVWTGRNTEAFF
NA,TRBJ2-7,TRBV5-1,TRBD2,TGCGCCAGCAGTGAGGGGACTAGCGGGGGGGGCGAGCAGTACTTC,CASSEGTSGGGEQYF
NA,TRBJ2-7,TRBV11-3,TRBD1,TGTGCCAGCAGCCCCTGGACAGGGAACGAGCAGTACTTC,CASSPWTGNEQYF
NA,TRBJ2-7,TRBV7-9,NA,TGTGCCAGCGCGAACAGGGCCTACGAGCAGTACTTC,CASANRAYEQYF
NA,TRBJ2-7,TRBV6-5,NA,TGTGCCAGCAGTCAAGGACAGACACAATACGAGCAGTACTTC,CASSQGQTQYEQYF
NA,TRBJ1-4,TRBV10-3,TRBD1,TGTGCCATCAGCTCAGGGGGCGCTTCTGAAAAACTGTTTTTT,CAISSGGASEKLFF
NA,TRBJ2-1,TRBV7-2,TRBD2,TGTGCCAGCAGCTTACTAGCGGGGTTTACAAGTGAGCAGTTCTTC,CASSLLAGFTSEQFF
once,TRBJ2-1,TRBV11-3,TRBD1,TGTGCCAGCAGCCTCAATGCAGGGGGACCCTACAATGAGCAGTTCTTC,CASSLNAGGPYNEQFF
NA,TRBJ2-1,TRBV5-1,NA,TGCGCCAGCAGCTTGGAACTCGGCAGGGACAATGAGCAGTTCTTC,CASSLELGRDNEQFF
NA,TRBJ2-3,TRBV5-1,NA,TGCGCCAGCAGCTCCGTCCCCAGCACAGATACGCAGTATTTT,CASSSVPSTDTQYF
NA,TRBJ2-1,TRBV10-3,TRBD1,TGTGCCATCAGTGACCTGACAGGGGTTGACAATGAGCAGTTCTTC,CAISDLTGVDNEQFF
NA,TRBJ1-1,TRBV29-1,NA,TGCAGCGTGACAACAATGGGGGGGCCCACTGAAGCTTTCTTT,CSVTTMGGPTEAFF
NA,TRBJ2-7,TRBV5-1,NA,TGCGCCAGCAGCCCGGGGGAGCCCTACGAGCAGTACTTC,CASSPGEPYEQYF
many,TRBJ1-6,TRBV6-1,NA,TGTGCCAGCAAGGAGGCAAATTCACCCCTCCACTTT,CASKEANSPLHF
NA,TRBJ2-1,TRBV6-4,NA,TGTGCCAGCAGTGAGGTGGGGCGTGCCTACAATGAGCAGTTCTTC,CASSEVGRAYNEQFF
NA,TRBJ1-2,TRBV27,TRBD1,TGTGCCAGCACCCAGGGGGACCCAAAAACATATGGCTACACCTTC,CASTQGDPKTYGYTF
NA,TRBJ1-3,TRBV27,NA,TGTGCCAGCAGGGCACAGGGCTCTGGAAACACCATATATTTT,CASRAQGSGNTIYF
NA,TRBJ1-1,TRBV10-3,TRBD1,TGTGCCATCAGTAAGGGACAGGGGAACACTGAAGCTTTCTTT,CAISKGQGNTEAFF
NA,TRBJ2-5,TRBV27,NA,TGTGCCAGCAGTCTCGGACTCTTTTACCAAGAGACCCAGTACTTC,CASSLGLFYQETQYF
NA,TRBJ2-3,TRBV27,TRBD2,TGTGCCAGCAGCTTCTTAGCGGGGGGCCGGGGAGATACGCAGTATTTT,CASSFLAGGRGDTQYF
NA,TRBJ2-7,TRBV2,TRBD2,TGTGCCAGCAGGCGGGGGTACGGGGGGAAACCCCTATACGAGCAGTACTTC,CASRRGYGGKPLYEQYF
once,TRBJ1-1,TRBV28,TRBD1,TGTGCCAGCAACTACAGGGGAAACACTGAAGCTTTCTTT,CASNYRGNTEAFF
NA,TRBJ1-6,TRBV7-2,NA,TGTGCCAGCAGCTTCCTGAATTCACCCCTCCACTTT,CASSFLNSPLHF
NA,TRBJ2-3,TRBV10-3,TRBD2,TGTGCCATCAGTGAGTTGGGGACTAGCGGAGATACGCAGTATTTT,CAISELGTSGDTQYF
few,TRBJ1-4,TRBV10-2,NA,TGCGCCACGGCCGGGGGACTGGTTGAAAAACTGTTTTTT,CATAGGLVEKLFF
NA,TRBJ2-3,TRBV18,NA,TGTGCCAGCTCACCAGACACGGGCGGGGATACGCAGTATTTT,CASSPDTGGDTQYF
once,TRBJ2-1,TRBV7-8,NA,TGTGCCAGCACGGGGGGCTTCAGCTCCTACAATGAGCAGTTCTTC,CASTGGFSSYNEQFF
NA,TRBJ2-5,TRBV29-1,TRBD1,TGCAGCGCTGGGGACAGGGGCGAGACCCAGTACTTC,CSAGDRGETQYF
NA,TRBJ1-3,TRBV29-1,NA,TGCAGCGTTCGTACAGGAACAAACTCTGGAAACACCATATATTTT,CSVRTGTNSGNTIYF
once,TRBJ2-3,TRBV4-1,NA,TGCGCCAGCAGCCAAGATCGGTTAAATACGCAGTATTTT,CASSQDRLNTQYF
NA,TRBJ1-2,TRBV6-5,TRBD1,TGTGCCAGCAGTTACTTGAGACAGGGGGTATATGGCTACACCTTC,CASSYLRQGVYGYTF
few,TRBJ1-5,TRBV28,NA,TGTGCCAGCAGGTGGGGGGGATCGAGGGCCCAGCATTTT,CASRWGGSRAQHF
once,TRBJ2-7,TRBV9,NA,TGTGCCAGCAGCTCCCACGGAGGGATCACCTACGAGCAGTACTTC,CASSSHGGITYEQYF
NA,TRBJ1-2,TRBV19,NA,TGTGCCAGTAGATGGACAGCCACTAACTATGGCTACACCTTC,CASRWTATNYGYTF
NA,TRBJ1-1,TRBV7-2,NA,TGTGCCAGCAGCTTAGCAGTCAGGGATGAAGCTTTCTTT,CASSLAVRDEAFF
NA,TRBJ1-1,TRBV11-3,NA,TGTGCCAGCAGCCGACAGGCGAACACTGAAGCTTTCTTT,CASSRQANTEAFF
few,TRBJ1-1,TRBV6-6,NA,TGTGCCAGCAGTTACTCGATTGCGGGAGCTGAAGCTTTCTTT,CASSYSIAGAEAFF
NA,TRBJ2-2,TRBV6-6,NA,TGTGCCAGCAGTTCCGGCACCGGGGAGCTGTTTTTT,CASSSGTGELFF